A single sample is the source of the 22 T cell receptor beta chains below, sequenced in a study of cytomegalovirus exposure and HLA in healthy donors (dated by TCRdb to 2015 to 2018). To prepare the library, the immunoSEQ multiplex PCR assay was applied. For the multiplex PCR, a mixture combining 60 forward primers for TCR Vbeta segments and 13 reverse primers for TCR Jbeta segments was used. TCRdb's version of the immuneACCESS table is confined to in-frame rearrangements and falls short of the full clone set. An unresolved V gene accounts for under half of the shortfall where checked; the remainder is of unknown origin. Within this sample are 70,000 to 100,000 clones, with just under 70% of them counted one time only. The top ten constitute around 2.5% of the sample. The source material was PBMCs. The receptors were sampled from a man aged 50 or older in good health and CMV-seronegative.

V gene TRBV5-6 combines with J gene TRBJ2-1; D is unresolved. CDR3 size: 15 residues. Germline V CDR1 and CDR2: SGHDT, YYEEEE. Trimming pared 0 bases from V and 0 bases from J, leaving 7 bases between. The CDR3 loop is CASSLATSSYNEQFF. As DNA, the CDR3 is TGTGCCAGCAGCTTGGCAACAAGCTCCTACAATGAGCAGTTCTTC.

V gene TRBV6-5 combines with J gene TRBJ2-7, with D uncertain. Per the germline V gene, CDR1 is MNHEY and CDR2 is SVGAGI. This CDR3 has 11 amino acids. Trimming took 5 bases from V and 2 from J, leaving 4 bases between them. The CDR3 spells CASSDTYEQYF. The DNA of the CDR3 is TGTGCCAGCAGTGACACCTACGAGCAGTACTTC.

DNA for the CDR3: TGTGCCAGCTCACCTGGACAGGGATGGGGGACAGATACGCAGTATTTT. This encodes CASSPGQGWGTDTQYF. This sequence joins TRBV18 and TRBJ2-3; 8 bases are shared with TRBD1. Germline V CDR1 and CDR2: KGHSH, LQKENI. J gave up 3 bases and V 3 bases, and 8 bases lay outside the gene matches. This CDR3 is 16 amino acids long. The full variable domain, rest sourced from reference TRBV18 and TRBJ2-3, is NAGVMQNPRHLVRRRGQEARLRCSPMKGHSHVYWYRQLPEEGLKFMVYLQKENIIDESGMPKERFSAEFPKEGPSILRIQQVVRGDSAAYFCASSPGQGWGTDTQYFGPGTRLTVL.

The rearrangement joins TRBV28 to TRBJ1-5; possibly TRBD1 for D (5 bases). Trimming shortened V by 2 bases and J by 0 bases, and 11 bases separated the two germline ends. The CDR3 has 16 amino acids. Germline assignment: CDR1 MDHEN and CDR2 SYDVKM. The CDR3: CASSLGAGPSNQPQHF. In DNA, the CDR3 is TGTGCCAGCAGTTTAGGGGCAGGGCCTAGCAATCAGCCCCAGCATTTT.

The chain has TRBV4-2 and TRBJ2-7; TRBD1 agrees at 9 bases. Germline loops: CDR1 LGHNA, CDR2 YNFKEQ. V trimming: 1 base; J trimming: 3 bases; junction bases outside the gene matches: 10. CDR3 size: 17 residues. CDR3 DNA sequence: TGTGCCAGCAGCCAAGTCCACGGGGGACAGGGAATCTACGAGCAGTACTTC. Amino acid sequence: CASSQVHGGQGIYEQYF.

The rearrangement uses TRBV2 and TRBJ2-1; TRBD1 matches 10 bases. J was trimmed by 4 bases and V by 3 bases; bases with no gene match: 9. The CDR3 covers 17 residues. CDR1 and CDR2 (germline): SNHLY, FYNNEI. DNA for the CDR3: TGTGCCAGCAGTGATCGTCAAGGACAGGGGGGGTACAATGAGCAGTTCTTC. Amino acid sequence: CASSDRQGQGGYNEQFF.

The rearrangement uses TRBV2 and TRBJ2-7, with TRBD1 matching 7 bases. The CDR3 is made up of 13 amino acids. Germline CDR1 is SNHLY and CDR2 is FYNNEI. Trimming removed 5 bases from V and 4 bases from J; junction bases left unmatched: 5. The CDR3 here is CASSTDRLYEQYV. In DNA, the CDR3 is TGTGCCAGCAGTACGGACAGGTTGTACGAGCAGTACGTC.

The rearrangement joins TRBV5-4 to TRBJ1-1; D is perhaps TRBD1 (5 bases). Trimming took 0 bases from V and 4 from J, leaving 13 bases between them. The CDR3 totals 15 residues. In germline, CDR1 is SGHNT, CDR2 YYREEE (reference sequence). The CDR3 DNA sequence: TGTGCCAGCAGCTTGGCCGGCGGGGGAGGCACTGAAGCTTTCTTT. Translating it yields CASSLAGGGGTEAFF. The full variable domain, in which reference TRBV5-4 and TRBJ1-1 provide the parts outside the CDR3, is ETGVTQSPTHLIKTRGQQVTLRCSSQSGHNTVSWYQQALGQGPQFIFQYYREEENGRGNFPPRFSGLQFPNYSSELNVNALELDDSALYLCASSLAGGGGTEAFFGQGTRLTVV.

The chain couples TRBV6-1 to TRBJ1-5; D not certain. Germline loops: CDR1 MNHNS, CDR2 SASEGT. The CDR3 length is 12 residues. V lost 2 bases, J lost 9 bases, and 8 bases lay in between. CDR3 residues: CASSESLRPQHF. The DNA of the CDR3 is TGTGCCAGCAGTGAAAGCCTCCGGCCCCAGCATTTT.

The chain carries TRBV19 and TRBJ1-2, with D unclear. Germline V gene sequence: CDR1 LNHDA, CDR2 SQIVND (reference sequence). This CDR3 is built from 12 residues. Trimming cost V 3 bases and J 3 bases, with 5 bases left between them. CDR3 residues: CASSIRDYGYTF. In nucleotides, the CDR3 is TGTGCCAGTAGTATCCGGGACTATGGCTACACCTTC.

This chain uses TRBV29-1 with TRBJ2-5; 9 bases are shared with TRBD2. V shed 5 bases and J 3 bases; nucleotides not matched to a gene: 7. Germline CDR1 SQVTM, CDR2 ANQGSEA. This CDR3 region has 14 residues. CDR3 nucleotide sequence: TGCAGCGTTTTAGGGACTAGCCGTGAAGAGACCCAGTACTTC. This gives the protein CSVLGTSREETQYF.

The chain employs TRBV5-1 and TRBJ2-1; 11 nucleotides agree with TRBD2. The CDR3 spans 14 residues. Unmatched junction bases numbered 3, after V lost 4 bases and J lost 6 bases. Germline V gene sequence: CDR1 SGHRS, CDR2 YFSETQ. This CDR3 is CASSPGLAGNEQFF. The CDR3 bases are TGCGCCAGCAGCCCCGGACTAGCGGGCAATGAGCAGTTCTTC. The full variable domain, with the rest looked up from reference TRBV5-1 and TRBJ2-1, is KAGVTQTPRYLIKTRGQQVTLSCSPISGHRSVSWYQQTPGQGLQFLFEYFSETQRNKGNFPGRFSGRQFSNSRSEMNVSTLELGDSALYLCASSPGLAGNEQFFGPGTRLTVL.

The CDR3 spells CASSTLAPEDEQFF. The CDR3 DNA sequence: TGTGCCAGCAGCACCCTAGCGCCAGAGGATGAGCAGTTCTTC. The rearrangement joins TRBV7-9 to TRBJ2-1, with D possibly matching TRBD2 (6 bases). CDR3 size: 14 residues. The germline V and J ends were trimmed by 5 bases and 8 bases, with 16 bases remaining between them. The V gene's germline CDR1 is SEHNR and CDR2 FQNEAQ (reference sequence). Supplemented by reference TRBV7-9 and TRBJ2-1, the full variable domain reads DTGVSQNPRHKITKRGQNVTFRCDPISEHNRLYWYRQTLGQGPEFLTYFQNEAQLEKSRLLSDRFSAERPKGSFSTLEIQRTEQGDSAMYLCASSTLAPEDEQFFGPGTRLTVL.

In DNA, the CDR3 is TGTGCCAGCAGCTTAGCGGCGAGCTCCTACAATGAGCAGTTCTTC. Translating it yields CASSLAASSYNEQFF. The chain combines TRBV7-3 with TRBJ2-1; D remains unclear. This CDR3 is built from 15 residues. Trimming removed 2 bases at V and 0 bases at J, with 8 bases between. Germline lookup yields CDR1 SGHTA and CDR2 FQGTGA.

The chain is built from TRBV10-1 and TRBJ2-3; 8 nucleotides line up with TRBD1. Germline CDR1 reads WNHNN; CDR2 reads SYGVQD (reference sequence). The CDR3 covers 12 residues. Losses at the gene ends were 8 bases for V and 4 bases for J; bases not matched to a gene: 2. CDR3 sequence reads: CASADRADTQYF. CDR3 sequence (DNA): TGCGCCAGCGCGGACAGGGCAGATACGCAGTATTTT.

Details on this clone: A junction boundary mismatches the germline segment, possibly from a read error. The chain links TRBV2 to TRBJ2-5, with 8 bases identical to TRBD1. Germline assignment: CDR1 SNHLY and CDR2 FYNNEI. This CDR3 comprises 13 residues. This CDR3 reads CASTRIPGAQGDF. The CDR3 DNA reads TGTGCCAGCACCAGGATACCGGGGGCACAGGGGGACTTC.

The CDR3 nucleotides are TGTGCCAGCAGCTCCGGAAGAAGCTCTAGGGGCTACACTGAAGCTTTCTTT. Its protein is CASSSGRSSRGYTEAFF. The chain links TRBV7-9 to TRBJ1-1; TRBD1 is a possible D gene (5 bases). V was cut by 4 bases and J by 3 bases, with 21 bases left in between. The CDR3 runs 17 residues. CDR1 is SEHNR and CDR2 is FQNEAQ in the germline V gene (reference sequence).

This rearrangement joins TRBV7-9 to TRBJ2-5, with 7 nucleotides matching TRBD2. The CDR3 length is 15 residues. The germline gives CDR1 SEHNR, CDR2 FQNEAQ (reference sequence). V lost 4 bases and J lost 1; bases outside the gene matches: 6. CDR3 sequence reads: CASSYRDYGQETQYF. The CDR3 DNA follows: TGTGCCAGCAGCTACCGGGACTATGGCCAAGAGACCCAGTACTTC.

The chain uses TRBV7-9 and TRBJ1-1; 10 bases match TRBD1. Looked up from germline, CDR1 is SEHNR and CDR2 is FQNEAQ (reference sequence). J gave up 4 bases and V 7 bases, and 6 bases lay outside the gene matches. The CDR3 is 14 residues long. The CDR3 sequence is CASTTGGAVTEAFF. The CDR3 coding sequence is TGTGCCAGCACGACAGGGGGCGCCGTCACTGAAGCTTTCTTT.

The chain combines TRBV11-3 with TRBJ2-7, with a possible D match to TRBD1 (5 bases). The germline V gene has CDR1 SGHNT and CDR2 YENEEA. The V gene lost 5 bases and the J gene lost 4 bases, with 9 bases spanning the gap. CDR3 length: 12 residues. The CDR3 here is CASSKGPYEQYF. The CDR3 bases are TGTGCCAGCAGCAAGGGGCCTTACGAGCAGTACTTC.

V usage is TRBV27 and J usage is TRBJ1-1; no definite D call. The germline gives CDR1 MNHEY, CDR2 SMNVEV (reference sequence). The CDR3 is 13 amino acids. V was shortened by 6 bases and J by 7 bases, with 15 bases between the two germline ends. CDR3 sequence: CASSREGWGEAFF. DNA for the CDR3: TGTGCCAGCAGCCGAGAGGGATGGGGTGAAGCTTTCTTT.

The chain links TRBV4-1 to TRBJ1-3; TRBD1 might be the D (5 bases). Trimming stripped 4 bases from V and 4 bases from J, with 14 bases between. Germline V gene data show CDR1 as MGHRA and CDR2 as YSYEKL. This CDR3 is 15 amino acids long. The CDR3 loop is CASSLAMGGGNTIYF. The CDR3, as DNA: TGCGCCAGCAGCCTCGCCATGGGGGGGGGAAACACCATATATTTT.